This TCR beta chain was found in a study of cytomegalovirus exposure and HLA in healthy donors. Study-level findings and limits: TCR sequences were mostly rare, though some public TCRs occurred in many donors.

A note on this clone: The target antigen is unknown.

Use of 60 Vbeta and 13 Jbeta primers characterized the PCR. Produced via immunoSEQ multiplex PCR; TCRdb's table is partial and in-frame only. The sample holds 130,000 or so clones, nearly 90% seen once. The specimen sequenced was PBMCs. This clonotype was sampled from a woman between 35 and 50 years old in good health and CMV-seronegative.

Here the CDR3 reads CASSKNGTRSGSFPAETQYF. CDR3 DNA: TGTGCCAGCAGCAAAAATGGTACGCGAAGCGGGAGCTTCCCCGCGGAGACCCAGTACTTC. The chain employs TRBV21-1 and TRBJ2-5; the DNA was not used to check the table's D call, TRBD2. TRBV21-1 is described as a pseudogene. The CDR3 spans 20 residues.